This TCR beta chain was found in a study of post-analysis software for immune sequencing data. Across the whole study: Recorded disease courses covered relapsing-remitting, secondary progressive and progressive-relapsing multiple sclerosis. Some patients had no subtype annotation. Broader study findings: A handful of TRBV segments (TRBV5-6, TRBV5-1 and TRBV20-1 among them) occurred more frequently in patients than in controls. Controls showed significantly higher normalized Chao1 diversity than did multiple sclerosis patients.

This clonotype was detected only a few times. The antigen remains unidentified. V gave up 5 bases and J gave up 0 bases, with 14 bases separating them. This CDR3 comprises 17 residues. Germline CDR1 is PRHDT and CDR2 is FYEKMQ (reference sequence). Tagging with unique molecular identifiers was a feature of the TCR beta cDNA libraries. Starting from about 0.98 to 11 million T cells, the study yielded 460,000 or so cDNA molecules. TCRdb re-derived calls from the PCR reads in MiXCR, one entry per CDR3 protein. The sample consists of about 560,000 distinct CDR3 sequences, 44% of them appearing once. The sequence was obtained from a girl between 10 and 17 years old with multiple sclerosis. The sequencing sample was made of blood. V usage is TRBV13 and J usage is TRBJ2-6, with D unclear. The CDR3 sequence: CASSPRPVNSGANVLTF. CDR3 DNA: TGTGCCAGCAGCCCCCGCCCAGTAAACTCTGGGGCCAACGTCCTGACTTTC.